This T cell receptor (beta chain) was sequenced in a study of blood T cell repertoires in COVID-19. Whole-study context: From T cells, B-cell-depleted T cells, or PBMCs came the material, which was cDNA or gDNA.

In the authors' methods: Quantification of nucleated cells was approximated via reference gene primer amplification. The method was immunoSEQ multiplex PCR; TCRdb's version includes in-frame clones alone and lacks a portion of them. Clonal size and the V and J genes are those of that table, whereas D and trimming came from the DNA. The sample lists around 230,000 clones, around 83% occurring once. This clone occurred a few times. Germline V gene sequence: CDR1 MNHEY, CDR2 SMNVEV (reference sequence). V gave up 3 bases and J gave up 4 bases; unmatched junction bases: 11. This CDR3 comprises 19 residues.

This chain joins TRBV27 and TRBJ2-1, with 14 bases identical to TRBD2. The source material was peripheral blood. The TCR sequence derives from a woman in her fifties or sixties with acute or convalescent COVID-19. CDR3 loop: CASSFLGLAGGHRYNEQFF. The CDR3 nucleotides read TGTGCCAGCAGTTTCCTTGGACTAGCGGGGGGACACAGATACAATGAGCAGTTCTTC.